Listed here are 20 T cell receptor beta chains from one sample, sequenced in a study of human T cells and chemical hapten exposure. Using its own MiXCR run on the RACE reads, TCRdb lists one record per CDR3 protein. The sample has under 300,000 distinct CDR3 sequences; 7% to 10% are singletons. The time point here: pre-sensitization, week 0. Treatment: therapeutic diphenylcyclopropenone sensitization with weekly scalp DPC. The material was whole blood, obtained in connection with sensitization to the hapten diphenylcyclopropenone (DPC). The receptors originated from a woman in her thirties or forties with alopecia areata. Some clones in this sample may be carry-over from other donors' samples.

The CDR3 DNA sequence: TGTGCCATCAGTGACCCCGGGGGCACCTACAATGAGCAGTTCTTC. This gives the protein CAISDPGGTYNEQFF. The chain couples TRBV10-3 to TRBJ2-1, with D perhaps matching TRBD1 or TRBD2 (6 bases each). Trimming shortened V by 3 bases and J by 2 bases, and 11 bases separated the two germline ends. Germline CDR1 ENHRY, CDR2 SYGVKD. This CDR3 spans 15 amino acids.

This clonotype has ten or more counts. The V and J genes are TRBV28 and TRBJ2-3; D is perhaps TRBD2 (6 bases). The V end lost 5 bases, the J end lost 4 bases, and 13 bases lay between the germline ends. This CDR3 region has 14 residues. CDR1 is MDHEN and CDR2 is SYDVKM in the germline V gene. The CDR3 nucleotides are TGTGCCAGCAGTCCAGCGGGTAGTGCAGATACGCAGTATTTT. Translating gives CASSPAGSADTQYF.

This clonotype was detected a few times. The chain uses TRBV24-1 and TRBJ2-1; TRBD2 agrees at 9 bases. From germline, CDR1 is KGHDR and CDR2 SFDVKD. The J segment lost 5 bases and the V segment lost 2 bases, leaving 15 bases of the junction unmatched. CDR3 length equals 19 residues. CDR3 coding DNA: TGTGCCACCAGTGATTCAAAGACTAGCGGAGCCCGACACGACAATGAGCAGTTCTTC. Residues: CATSDSKTSGARHDNEQFF.

In its sample, this clonotype was seen a few times. The chain is built from TRBV25-1 and TRBJ2-7; TRBD1 agrees at 9 bases. CDR3 length equals 14 residues. Germline V CDR1 and CDR2: MGHDK, SYGVNS. Trimming removed 6 bases from V and 4 bases from J; junction bases left unmatched: 7. As DNA, the CDR3 is TGTGCCAGCAGGGATCCGGGACAGGGTTACGAGCAGTACTTC. Residues: CASRDPGQGYEQYF.

This clonotype was seen more than once but under ten times. The chain uses TRBV5-5 and TRBJ2-5; D unclear. V lost 5 bases, J lost 5 bases, and 10 bases lay in between. Per germline, CDR1 SGHKS and CDR2 YYEKEE (reference sequence). The CDR3 has 12 residues. The CDR3 is CASRELGETQYF. The CDR3 nucleotides read TGTGCCAGCAGGGAATTGGGGGAGACCCAGTACTTC.

This chain connects TRBV6-2 or TRBV6-3 to TRBJ2-1; 9 bases fit TRBD2. V gave up 6 bases and J gave up 4 bases; unmatched junction bases: 7. The CDR3 loop spans 15 amino acids. Germline V gene lookup returns CDR1 MNHEY and CDR2 SVGEGT. The CDR3 is CASRTGTSTYNEQFF. CDR3 DNA sequence: TGTGCCAGCAGGACCGGGACTAGCACTTACAATGAGCAGTTCTTC.

This clonotype has ten or more counts. The chain uses TRBV6-2 or TRBV6-3 and TRBJ2-4; D may be TRBD2 (7 bases). The V gene lost 5 bases and the J gene lost 6 bases, with 14 bases spanning the gap. Germline CDR1 MNHEY, CDR2 SVGEGT. The CDR3 consists of 14 residues. For the CDR3, the DNA is TGTGCCAGCAGTGGCGGGAGCAGGGGAAACATTCAGTACTTC. Protein product: CASSGGSRGNIQYF.

This clonotype showed up just a few times. This chain joins TRBV7-2 and TRBJ2-5; TRBD2 agrees at 11 bases. Per germline, CDR1 SGHTA and CDR2 FQGNSA. The V segment lost 5 bases and the J segment 2 bases; nucleotides outside the gene matches: 1. This CDR3 has 14 residues. The CDR3 nucleotides read TGTGCCAGCAGCCGGACTAGCGGGCAAGAGACCCAGTACTTC. Translated: CASSRTSGQETQYF.

This chain uses TRBV2 with TRBJ1-6, with TRBD1 as a possible D gene (5 bases). CDR3 size: 13 residues. CDR1 and CDR2 from the germline V gene are SNHLY and FYNNEI. Trimming stripped 6 bases from V and 4 bases from J, with 7 bases between. CDR3 region: CASSQGYNSPLHF. As DNA, the CDR3 is TGTGCCAGCAGCCAGGGTTATAATTCACCCCTCCACTTT.

This clonotype was detected a few times. This chain links TRBV7-2 with TRBJ2-7, with TRBD1 matching over 9 bases. Germline CDR1 is SGHTA and CDR2 is FQGNSA. The trim removed 2 bases at V and 5 bases at J, leaving 1 base unmatched. The CDR3 length is 13 residues. The CDR3 DNA is TGTGCCAGCAGCTTAACAGGGGGCGACGAGCAGTACTTC. Its translation is CASSLTGGDEQYF. The whole variable domain, filled in from reference TRBV7-2 and TRBJ2-7, reads GAGVSQSPSNKVTEKGKDVELRCDPISGHTALYWYRQSLGQGLEFLIYFQGNSAPDKSGLPSDRFSAERTGGSVSTLTIQRTQQEDSAVYLCASSLTGGDEQYFGPGTRLTVT.

This clonotype turned up a few times. The V call is TRBV7-9, the J call TRBJ1-1; D not resolved. CDR3 length: 13 amino acids. The germline CDR1 and CDR2 sequences are SEHNR and FQNEAQ (reference sequence). V was trimmed by 1 base and J by 7 bases, leaving 10 bases between them. In nucleotides, the CDR3 is TGTGCCAGCAGCTTAGAAGGCAACGATGAAGCTTTCTTT. Translation gives CASSLEGNDEAFF. Based on the CDR3 plus reference TRBV7-9 and TRBJ1-1, the full variable domain is DTGVSQNPRHKITKRGQNVTFRCDPISEHNRLYWYRQTLGQGPEFLTYFQNEAQLEKSRLLSDRFSAERPKGSFSTLEIQRTEQGDSAMYLCASSLEGNDEAFFGQGTRLTVV.

This chain links TRBV7-2 with TRBJ1-1; D is undetermined. Per the germline V gene, CDR1 is SGHTA and CDR2 is FQGNSA. This CDR3 is 13 amino acids long. Trimming pared 4 bases from V and 4 bases from J, leaving 10 bases between. The DNA of the CDR3 is TGTGCCAGCAGCTCCGATCGTGCCACTGAAGCTTTCTTT. This sequence encodes CASSSDRATEAFF.

The V gene is TRBV6-2 or TRBV6-3, the J gene TRBJ1-5, with TRBD1 matching over 7 bases. CDR1 is MNHEY and CDR2 is SVGEGT in the germline V gene. The ends lost 7 bases at V and 5 bases at J; junction bases unmatched: 8. This CDR3 spans 14 amino acids. The CDR3 protein is CASTRTGPHQPQHF. The CDR3 coding sequence is TGTGCCAGCACCCGGACAGGACCCCATCAGCCCCAGCATTTT.

This clonotype came up a few times. The rearrangement joins TRBV6-1 to TRBJ1-1; D not certain. V dropped 3 bases and J dropped 6 bases, with 8 bases sitting between them. This CDR3 has 12 residues. The V gene's germline CDR1 is MNHNS and CDR2 SASEGT. The CDR3 protein is CASSDLSPEAFF. The CDR3 nucleotides read TGTGCCAGCAGTGATCTTTCTCCTGAAGCTTTCTTT.

This clonotype has just a few counts. The chain has TRBV20-1 and TRBJ2-1; 8 bases map to TRBD2. Germline V gene lookup returns CDR1 DFQATT and CDR2 SNEGSKA (reference sequence). Trimming cost V 5 bases and J 4 bases; bases outside gene matches: 7. The CDR3 consists of 14 residues. The CDR3 DNA reads TGCAGTGCTCTTAGCGGGGACGGATACAATGAGCAGTTCTTC. Translating gives CSALSGDGYNEQFF.

This clonotype was found a few times. The chain couples TRBV6-1 to TRBJ1-5; 7 bases are shared with TRBD1. The CDR3 runs 14 residues. Germline CDR1 reads MNHNS; CDR2 reads SASEGT. V dropped 4 bases and J dropped 2; count of bases not matched to a gene: 2. This chain's CDR3 is CASSAQGGNQPQHF. The CDR3, as DNA: TGTGCCAGCAGTGCGCAGGGGGGCAATCAGCCCCAGCATTTT.

This clonotype was counted between two and nine times. The V and J genes are TRBV12-3 or TRBV12-4 and TRBJ2-1, with D hard to call. V was cut by 6 bases and J by 3 bases, with 12 bases left in between. The CDR3 is made up of 14 amino acids. This chain's CDR3 is CASRTLRSYNEQFF. The CDR3 nucleotides read TGTGCCAGCAGAACCTTACGGAGCTACAATGAGCAGTTCTTC.

V gene TRBV7-2 combines with J gene TRBJ2-2, with TRBD1 as a possible D gene (6 bases). The CDR3 totals 14 residues. With 5 bases removed from V and 6 bases from J, the gap between germline ends came to 13 bases. The germline V gene has CDR1 SGHTA and CDR2 FQGNSA. DNA for the CDR3: TGTGCCAGCAGCCGATTGCAGGGGCCCGGGGAGCTGTTTTTT. It is translated as CASSRLQGPGELFF. Variable domain in full (rest from reference TRBV7-2 and TRBJ2-2): GAGVSQSPSNKVTEKGKDVELRCDPISGHTALYWYRQSLGQGLEFLIYFQGNSAPDKSGLPSDRFSAERTGGSVSTLTIQRTQQEDSAVYLCASSRLQGPGELFFGEGSRLTVL.

The genes are TRBV5-8 and TRBJ2-1; 8 nucleotides align to TRBD2. The length of the CDR3 is 17 residues. Germline loops: CDR1 SGHTS, CDR2 YDEGEE. J gave up 8 bases and V 0 bases, and 13 bases lay outside the gene matches. The CDR3 DNA sequence: TGTGCCAGCAGCTTGGACGCCGGGACTAGAAGTATTGATGAGCAGTTCTTC. This translates into CASSLDAGTRSIDEQFF. The full variable domain, completed using reference TRBV5-8 and TRBJ2-1, is EAGVTQSPTHLIKTRGQQATLRCSPISGHTSVYWYQQALGLGLQFLLWYDEGEERNRGNFPPRFSGRQFPNYSSELNVNALELEDSALYLCASSLDAGTRSIDEQFFGPGTRLTVL.

Only a few counts were recorded for this clonotype. V is TRBV29-1 and J is TRBJ2-1, with 7 bases that match TRBD2. The CDR3 contains 12 residues. CDR1 SQVTM and CDR2 ANQGSEA come from the germline V gene. The trim removed 6 bases at V and 3 bases at J, leaving 2 bases unmatched. Here the CDR3 reads CSVGGFYNEQFF. Written as DNA, the CDR3 is TGCAGCGTCGGGGGGTTCTACAATGAGCAGTTCTTC.